A selection of T cell receptor beta chains follows, all from one sample in a study of T cells in Graves' hyperthyroidism and ophthalmopathy. TCRdb processed the multiplex PCR reads anew with MiXCR; each CDR3 protein has one entry. This sample has some 490,000 distinct CDR3 sequences; 15% to 20% occur once, and the top ten carry 25% to 30%. Input material: blood. These receptors originate from a woman in her 30s with Graves' ophthalmopathy. Both conserved end residues are part of each CDR3. Fields, in order: J gene, V gene, CDR3 protein.

J: TRBJ1-5; V: TRBV28; CDR3: CASSPASGGNQPQHF
J: TRBJ2-2; V: TRBV6-2/TRBV6-3; CDR3: CASMRGTETGELFF
J: TRBJ2-2; V: TRBV28; CDR3: CASSSPWSGSTGELFF
J: TRBJ2-3; V: TRBV4-2; CDR3: CASSPLSGRRLDTQYF
J: TRBJ1-2; V: TRBV27; CDR3: CASSTHLTGPYTF
J: TRBJ2-7; V: TRBV12-3/TRBV12-4; CDR3: CASSLRQVPYEQYF
J: TRBJ2-1; V: TRBV11-2; CDR3: CASSPGAGSYNEQFF
J: TRBJ2-5; V: TRBV11-2; CDR3: CASSPGTSVHRYF
J: TRBJ2-5; V: TRBV18; CDR3: CASSPGSQETQYF
J: TRBJ2-7; V: TRBV25-1; CDR3: CASSPPFGAGSYEQYF
J: TRBJ2-1; V: TRBV30; CDR3: CAWEDSRGRGEQFF
J: TRBJ2-3; V: TRBV3-1; CDR3: CASNLGASGRDTQYF
J: TRBJ2-3; V: TRBV9; CDR3: CASSASLDKFGPGSSTDTQYF
J: TRBJ2-7; V: TRBV7-2; CDR3: CASSLGLTTYEQYF